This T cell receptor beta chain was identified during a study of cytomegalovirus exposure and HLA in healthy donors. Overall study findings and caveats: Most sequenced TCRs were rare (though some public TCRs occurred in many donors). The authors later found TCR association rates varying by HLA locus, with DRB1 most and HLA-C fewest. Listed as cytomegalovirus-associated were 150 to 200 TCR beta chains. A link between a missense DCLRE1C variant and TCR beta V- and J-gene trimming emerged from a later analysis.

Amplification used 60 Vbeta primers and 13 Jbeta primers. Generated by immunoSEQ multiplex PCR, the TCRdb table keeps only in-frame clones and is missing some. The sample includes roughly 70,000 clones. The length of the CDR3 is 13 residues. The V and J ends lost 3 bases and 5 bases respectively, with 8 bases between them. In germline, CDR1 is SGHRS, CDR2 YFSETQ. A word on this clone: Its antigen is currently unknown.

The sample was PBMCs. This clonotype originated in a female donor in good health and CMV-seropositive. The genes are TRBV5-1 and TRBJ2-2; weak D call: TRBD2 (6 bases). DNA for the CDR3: TGCGCCAGCAGCTCGGGGGTGACCGGGGAGCTGTTTTTT. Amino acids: CASSSGVTGELFF.